These T cell receptor beta chains were read from a single sample in a study of T cell responses to AZD1222 COVID-19 vaccine. Assay used: immunoSEQ multiplex PCR; TCRdb lists only in-frame clones, some missing. This table holds some 100,000 clones, roughly 91% found once. This sample comprised peripheral blood, obtained 28 days after the second AZD1222 dose. The receptors stem from an adult who received the AZD1222 COVID-19 vaccine. CDR3s include the opening cysteine and the closing phenylalanine or tryptophan. Fields, in order: D gene, clone size, V gene, J gene, CDR3 DNA, CDR3 protein. A D gene is named only where the DNA matches it firmly. Some rows have no size entry. The others give once, few or many, or a class for an expanded clone.

>-|-|TRBV9|TRBJ2-7
TGTGCCAGCAGCAAAGGCGAATCCTACGAGCAGTACTTC
CASSKGESYEQYF
>TRBD2|-|TRBV5-5|TRBJ2-7
TGTGCCAGCAGCTTCGTTTCGGGGGGAATGGTCGAGCAGTACTTC
CASSFVSGGMVEQYF
>-|-|TRBV6-5|TRBJ1-1
TGTGCCAGCACGTCGAGGTCCGGCACTGAAGCTTTCTTT
CASTSRSGTEAFF
>-|-|TRBV9|TRBJ2-2
TGTGCCAGCAGCGTAGCTACGAGGAGCGTCGGGGAGCTGTTTTTT
CASSVATRSVGELFF
>-|-|TRBV19|TRBJ1-2
TGTGCCAGCCGACCGATGAGTAACTATGGCTACACCTTC
CASRPMSNYGYTF
>TRBD1|-|TRBV20-1|TRBJ2-7
TGCAGTGCTAGTGAGGACAGGGAAGTCGGCGAGCAGTACTTC
CSASEDREVGEQYF
>TRBD1|-|TRBV29-1|TRBJ1-2
TGCAGCGCGGAGACAGGGGCGGGGTATGGCTACACCTTC
CSAETGAGYGYTF
>-|-|TRBV1|TRBJ1-2
TGCACCAGCAGCCACAGGGGAGGGGATCTTAACTATGGCTACACCTTC
CTSSHRGGDLNYGYTF
>-|-|TRBV30|TRBJ1-2
TGTGCCTGGAGTGTACCGGGAGCAGGAGGGTATGGCTACACCTTC
CAWSVPGAGGYGYTF
>TRBD1|-|TRBV4-1|TRBJ2-5
TGCGCCAGCAGGGGACAGGGGCAAGAGACCCAGTACTTC
CASRGQGQETQYF
>-|few|TRBV7-9|TRBJ2-7
TGTGCCAGCAGCCCGGAATGGACATCAACCTACGAGCAGTACTTC
CASSPEWTSTYEQYF
>-|-|TRBV29-1|TRBJ1-5
TGCAGCGTTGCGACCGGGGCTCAGCCCCAGCATTTT
CSVATGAQPQHF
>-|-|TRBV7-3|TRBJ2-1
TGTGCCAGCAGCCCCAAGGGGGGGCGCAACAATGAGCAGTTCTTC
CASSPKGGRNNEQFF
>-|-|TRBV6-2/TRBV6-3|TRBJ2-7
TGTGCCAGCACCCCAGGCCATACCTACGAGCAGTACTTC
CASTPGHTYEQYF
>TRBD2|-|TRBV10-1|TRBJ2-7
TGCGCCAGCAGTGACCAGGGACTAGCGGGAGACGAGCAGTACTTC
CASSDQGLAGDEQYF
>-|-|TRBV5-1|TRBJ1-2
TGCGCCAGCAGTGGCAGGAACAACTATGGCTACACCTTC
CASSGRNNYGYTF
>-|-|TRBV9|TRBJ1-3
TGTGCCAGCAGCGTAGCGAGGGACGGGAGCTCTGGAAACACCATATATTTT
CASSVARDGSSGNTIYF
>TRBD2|medium-sized|TRBV27|TRBJ2-1
TGTGCCAGCAGTTTCCCAGCGGGGGGGCTTAATGAGCAGTTCTTC
CASSFPAGGLNEQFF
>-|-|TRBV7-9|TRBJ1-2
TGTGCCAGCAGCTTCGGGACACTGACGACTAACTATGGCTACACCTTC
CASSFGTLTTNYGYTF
>TRBD1|-|TRBV28|TRBJ2-7
TGTGCCAGCCACCAGGGGGGGACAGGGGGTTTGTACGAGCAGTACTTC
CASHQGGTGGLYEQYF
>TRBD1|-|TRBV5-1|TRBJ2-3
TGCGCCAGCAGCTTAGGGACAGGGGTCACAGATACGCAGTATTTT
CASSLGTGVTDTQYF
>-|-|TRBV5-1|TRBJ2-2
TGCGCCAGCAACCTCCTTTCCGTCAGGGTGCCCGGGGAGCTGTTTTTT
CASNLLSVRVPGELFF
>TRBD1|-|TRBV15|TRBJ2-7
TGTGCCACCAGCAGAGGCACGGGACAGTTCCGATACGAGCAGTACTTC
CATSRGTGQFRYEQYF
>TRBD1|-|TRBV2|TRBJ1-2
TGTGCCAGCAGACTCGGACAGGCCCCTAACTATGGCTACACCTTC
CASRLGQAPNYGYTF